This T cell receptor (beta chain) emerged from a study of blood T cell repertoires in COVID-19. Study-wide context: From the United States, Italy and Spain came samples of acute and convalescent COVID-19. Sources were T cells, B-cell-depleted T cells, or PBMCs; the material itself was cDNA or gDNA.

Trimming took 3 bases from V and 5 from J, leaving 10 bases between them. The CDR3 sequence is 12 residues long. Germline V gene sequence: CDR1 GTSNPN, CDR2 SVGIG (reference sequence). Original analysis: Amplifying reference gene primers gave estimates of nucleated cell counts. TCRdb's copy holds only in-frame clones and misses some; the assay was immunoSEQ multiplex PCR. The V and J calls and the clone size are those of that table, but D and trimming were determined from the DNA. Here the sample spans fewer than 300,000 clones, approximately 86% being singletons. The source material was peripheral blood. The receptor comes from a woman between 18 and 30 years old with acute or convalescent COVID-19. The chain uses TRBV30 and TRBJ1-1; D is possibly TRBD1 (5 bases). The CDR3: CAWRWKGTEAFF. The CDR3 region has the DNA TGTGCCTGGAGATGGAAGGGGACTGAAGCTTTCTTT.